Presented here are 22 T cell receptor beta chains from one specimen sequenced in a study of T-cell reconstitution after alpha-beta-depleted transplantation in children. A TCRbeta library incorporating unique molecular identifiers was prepared. TCRdb re-called the PCR reads through MiXCR, storing one row per CDR3 protein. The sample holds approximately 170,000 distinct CDR3 sequences; roughly 11% are singletons and the top ten take under 15%. This material consisted of PBMCs, taken before TCRalphabeta/CD19-depleted stem cell transplant. The receptors shown here come from a boy between 2 and 15 years old with acute myeloid leukemia, due to receive a stem cell transplant.

This clonotype was observed many times. V usage is TRBV7-9 and J usage is TRBJ1-2, with 7 nucleotides matching TRBD1. This CDR3 region has 14 residues. Germline values: CDR1 SEHNR, CDR2 FQNEAQ (reference sequence). Trimming took 4 bases from V and 4 from J; bases not matched to a gene: 6. In nucleotides, the CDR3 is TGTGCCAGCAGCTCACAGGGGCTTCGCTATGGCTACACCTTC. The encoded protein is CASSSQGLRYGYTF.

At least ten counts were recorded for this clonotype. This chain connects TRBV28 to TRBJ1-5; D is possibly TRBD1 (5 bases). Trimming pared 5 bases from V and 6 bases from J, leaving 11 bases between. The CDR3 runs 13 residues. Germline assignment: CDR1 MDHEN and CDR2 SYDVKM. The CDR3 protein is CASSLRGIQPQHF. CDR3 DNA: TGTGCCAGCAGTCTAAGGGGTATTCAGCCCCAGCATTTT.

This clonotype has a count of ten or more. The rearrangement links TRBV5-1 to TRBJ1-5; unclear D gene. Trimming left V 0 bases short and J 0 bases short, with 7 bases between. The CDR3 has 15 amino acids. Germline CDR1 SGHRS, CDR2 YFSETQ. The CDR3 spells CASSLDGYSNQPQHF. The DNA of the CDR3 is TGCGCCAGCAGCTTGGACGGTTATAGCAATCAGCCCCAGCATTTT. Supplemented by reference TRBV5-1 and TRBJ1-5, the full variable domain reads KAGVTQTPRYLIKTRGQQVTLSCSPISGHRSVSWYQQTPGQGLQFLFEYFSETQRNKGNFPGRFSGRQFSNSRSEMNVSTLELGDSALYLCASSLDGYSNQPQHFGDGTRLSIL.

This clonotype was counted ten times or more. This chain joins TRBV7-8 and TRBJ2-6; TRBD1 matches at 7 bases. V lost 4 bases and J lost 0; bases outside the gene matches: 9. The CDR3 length is 18 residues. The germline V gene encodes CDR1 SGHVS and CDR2 FQNEAQ. The CDR3 bases are TGTGCCAGCAGCTCCGGGACAGTGTATCTCTCTGGGGCCAACGTCCTGACTTTC. Its translation: CASSSGTVYLSGANVLTF.

This clonotype has ten or more counts. The rearrangement uses TRBV28 and TRBJ2-3, with D possibly matching TRBD1 (6 bases). Germline CDR1 reads MDHEN; CDR2 reads SYDVKM. CDR3 length: 13 residues. The V and J ends lost 3 bases and 6 bases respectively, with 10 bases between them. CDR3 nucleotides: TGTGCCAGCAGTTTGCCCGGACAGGATACGCAGTATTTT. As protein: CASSLPGQDTQYF.

This clonotype came up many times. This chain links TRBV4-1 with TRBJ2-2; unclear D gene. The CDR3 loop spans 14 amino acids. CDR1 MGHRA and CDR2 YSYEKL come from the germline V gene. V was trimmed by 4 bases and J by 6 bases, leaving 12 bases between them. In nucleotides, the CDR3 is TGCGCCAGCAGCCCCGACCGTTTACCCGGGGAGCTGTTTTTT. Amino acids: CASSPDRLPGELFF.

This clonotype appeared many times. The chain carries TRBV3-1 and TRBJ2-1, with a possible D match to TRBD2 (6 bases). The CDR3 is made up of 15 amino acids. V lost 6 bases to trimming and J lost 3 bases, with 15 bases between them. Germline V gives CDR1 LGHDT, CDR2 YNNKEL (reference sequence). Here the CDR3 reads CASRSGLKNYNEQFF. As DNA, the CDR3 is TGTGCCAGCAGGTCGGGACTTAAGAACTACAATGAGCAGTTCTTC.

This clonotype has ten or more counts. This chain links TRBV9 with TRBJ2-3, with TRBD2 identical over 8 bases. This CDR3 has 16 residues. The germline V gene encodes CDR1 SGDLS and CDR2 YYNGEE. Germline trimming cut 4 bases from V and 1 base from J; bases unmatched to any gene: 8. DNA for the CDR3: TGTGCCAGCAGCCCGCGCCGGCGGGAGGGCACAGATACGCAGTATTTT. Translating gives CASSPRRREGTDTQYF.

This clonotype was seen repeatedly, ten times or more. The chain uses TRBV12-3 or TRBV12-4 and TRBJ2-1; perhaps TRBD2 as D (6 bases). This CDR3 spans 12 amino acids. Trimming removed 7 bases from V and 7 bases from J, with 11 bases in between. The CDR3, as DNA: TGTGCCAGCAAAAAACGGGGGAATGAGCAGTTCTTC. Residues: CASKKRGNEQFF.

This clonotype was counted at least ten times. The rearrangement links TRBV7-2 to TRBJ1-1; D is possibly TRBD1 (5 bases). Trimming took off 0 bases at V and 1 base at J, with 6 bases between the two ends. This CDR3 spans 14 amino acids. In germline, CDR1 is SGHTA, CDR2 FQGNSA. The CDR3 region has the DNA TGTGCCAGCAGCTTAGCAGGACAGAACACTGAAGCTTTCTTT. The encoded protein is CASSLAGQNTEAFF.

The table lists this clonotype with many counts. The CDR3 DNA reads as TGTGCCAGCAGTAAGGGCGGACTCAATCAGCCCCAGCATTTT. It yields the protein CASSKGGLNQPQHF. The V gene is TRBV28, the J gene TRBJ1-5; no clear D gene. Trimming removed 5 bases from V and 3 bases from J, with 11 bases in between. Germline V gene lookup returns CDR1 MDHEN and CDR2 SYDVKM. The CDR3 length is 14 residues.

This clonotype was counted ten times or more. The genes are TRBV7-9 and TRBJ1-2; D is unresolved. The CDR3 is 13 residues long. V dropped 6 bases and J dropped 3 bases, with 11 bases sitting between them. Germline V lookup: CDR1 SEHNR, CDR2 FQNEAQ (reference sequence). This CDR3 is CASRIGGDYGYTF. In nucleotides, the CDR3 is TGTGCCAGCAGAATAGGTGGGGACTATGGCTACACCTTC.

This clonotype was found many times. V and J are TRBV3-1 and TRBJ2-4; TRBD2 might be the D (6 bases). Germline V lookup: CDR1 LGHDT, CDR2 YNNKEL (reference sequence). The CDR3 loop spans 15 amino acids. V was cut by 0 bases and J by 6 bases, with 12 bases left in between. CDR3 protein: CASSQETGTLNIQYF. The CDR3, as DNA: TGTGCCAGCAGCCAAGAGACCGGGACTCTAAACATTCAGTACTTC.

This clonotype has a count of ten or more. V gene TRBV4-1 combines with J gene TRBJ1-4, with a possible D match to TRBD1 (5 bases). V was shortened by 4 bases and J by 7 bases, with 19 bases between the two germline ends. Germline CDR1 and CDR2: MGHRA and YSYEKL. This CDR3 has 16 residues. In nucleotides, the CDR3 is TGCGCCAGCAGCCGAGTACCACTGGGAGGGGCTGAAAAACTGTTTTTT. It specifies CASSRVPLGGAEKLFF.

V is TRBV25-1 and J is TRBJ1-6; 8 nucleotides align to TRBD1. Germline-derived CDR1 and CDR2 are MGHDK and SYGVNS. The CDR3 loop spans 13 amino acids. V was clipped by 5 bases and J by 10 bases; unmatched bases: 4. The CDR3 DNA is TGTGCCAGCAGTACGACAGGGGAATCACCCCTCCACTTT. Residues: CASSTTGESPLHF. Complete variable domain (other parts from reference TRBV25-1 and TRBJ1-6): EADIYQTPRYLVIGTGKKITLECSQTMGHDKMYWYQQDPGMELHLIHYSYGVNSTEKGDLSSESTVSRIRTEHFPLTLESARPSHTSQYLCASSTTGESPLHFGNGTRLTVT.

This clonotype was observed many times. The chain combines TRBV20-1 with TRBJ2-3, with TRBD2 identical over 8 bases. The ends lost 5 bases at V and 6 bases at J; junction bases unmatched: 10. This CDR3 contains 14 residues. The germline gives CDR1 DFQATT, CDR2 SNEGSKA (reference sequence). CDR3: CSAPPAGGTDTQYF. CDR3 in DNA: TGCAGTGCTCCGCCGGCGGGGGGAACGGATACGCAGTATTTT.

This clonotype has ten or more counts. The chain is built from TRBV5-1 and TRBJ2-2, with D perhaps given as TRBD1 or TRBD2 (6 bases each). Germline-derived CDR1 and CDR2 are SGHRS and YFSETQ. The CDR3 loop spans 16 amino acids. V lost 4 bases, J lost 6 bases, and 19 bases lay in between. CDR3 loop: CASSPRPRGRAGELFF. The CDR3 nucleotides are TGCGCCAGCAGCCCGCGCCCTCGGGGGCGCGCCGGGGAGCTGTTTTTT.

This clonotype was seen only a few times. This chain connects TRBV4-1 to TRBJ1-5, with D perhaps TRBD1 (5 bases). The CDR3 is 22 amino acids. CDR1 is MGHRA, CDR2 YSYEKL, per germline. Deletions cut 0 bases from V and 2 bases from J, with 29 bases between. DNA for the CDR3: TGCGCCAGCAGCCAAGACGCATTACGACAGTCTCGGGATGACAGACGCAATCAGCCCCAGCATTTT. It codes for CASSQDALRQSRDDRRNQPQHF.

This clonotype occurred many times. The chain has TRBV7-2 and TRBJ2-2; unclear D gene. V was cut by 1 base and J by 4 bases, with 13 bases left in between. Germline assignment: CDR1 SGHTA and CDR2 FQGNSA. This CDR3 region has 16 residues. In DNA, the CDR3 is TGTGCCAGCAGCTTAGTTTTGGGGTCAGGCACCGGGGAGCTGTTTTTT. Its protein product is CASSLVLGSGTGELFF.

In its sample, this clonotype was seen many times. V gene TRBV3-1 combines with J gene TRBJ2-5, with no clear D. V gave up 5 bases and J gave up 5 bases, with 9 bases separating them. The CDR3 is made up of 12 amino acids. Germline lookup yields CDR1 LGHDT and CDR2 YNNKEL (reference sequence). The CDR3 loop is CASSIAVETQYF. For the CDR3, the DNA is TGTGCCAGCAGCATAGCTGTGGAGACCCAGTACTTC.

The genes are TRBV5-1 and TRBJ1-2; D may be TRBD1 (6 bases). Germline V gives CDR1 SGHRS, CDR2 YFSETQ. Trimming removed 1 base at V and 1 base at J, with 11 bases between. The CDR3 is 15 amino acids. The CDR3 spells CASSLNRGDNYGYTF. In nucleotides, the CDR3 is TGCGCCAGCAGCTTGAATAGGGGGGATAACTATGGCTACACCTTC.

This clonotype has a count of ten or more. The genes are TRBV28 and TRBJ2-5; D is undetermined. V was pared by 7 bases and J by 1 base, with 13 bases between. The CDR3 length is 14 residues. CDR1 and CDR2 from the germline V gene are MDHEN and SYDVKM. The CDR3 DNA reads as TGTGCCAGCACCCCCTTCACATCCCAAGAGACCCAGTACTTC. It translates to CASTPFTSQETQYF.